These 24 T cell receptor beta chains share one sample of origin, sequenced in a study of immune evolution from preneoplasia to lung adenocarcinoma. Assay used: immunoSEQ multiplex PCR; TCRdb lists only in-frame clones, some missing. This table holds about 41,000 clones, 65% to 80% found once. Sequencing was carried out using FFPE invasive lung adenocarcinoma tissue. All receptors come from a person between 55 and 69 years old with lung adenocarcinoma.

The chain links TRBV28 to TRBJ2-3; D possibly corresponds to TRBD1 (6 bases). The CDR3 consists of 13 residues. The germline V and J ends were trimmed by 6 bases and 1 base, with 8 bases remaining between them. CDR1 and CDR2 from the germline V gene are MDHEN and SYDVKM. The CDR3, as DNA: TGTGCCAGCAGCCGGACAGGCACAGATACGCAGTATTTT. This sequence encodes CASSRTGTDTQYF.

The J gene is TRBJ2-1, the V gene TRBV7-2, with D tentatively TRBD1 (6 bases). Per germline, CDR1 SGHTA and CDR2 FQGNSA. The CDR3 is made up of 15 amino acids. Deletions cut 5 bases from V and 5 bases from J, with 16 bases between. CDR3 coding DNA: TGTGCCAGCAGCGCCGGGACACTTGTTAACAATGAGCAGTTCTTC. It specifies CASSAGTLVNNEQFF.

The chain employs TRBV5-1 and TRBJ2-5; D gene ambiguous. Germline values: CDR1 SGHRS, CDR2 YFSETQ. This CDR3 has 13 residues. The ends were cut back, 2 bases at V and 1 base at J, with 6 bases in the middle. This CDR3 is CASSLGPQETQYF. The CDR3 DNA is TGCGCCAGCAGCTTAGGTCCCCAAGAGACCCAGTACTTC.

V gene TRBV27 combines with J gene TRBJ1-1; the D is unclear. The CDR3 spans 15 residues. With 5 bases removed from V and 1 base from J, the gap between germline ends came to 14 bases. From germline, CDR1 is MNHEY and CDR2 SMNVEV (reference sequence). The CDR3 loop reads CASSTYRGENTEAFF. The CDR3 DNA sequence: TGTGCCAGCAGTACGTACCGAGGAGAGAACACTGAAGCTTTCTTT.

The chain employs TRBV6-5 and TRBJ2-7, with TRBD1 identical over 7 bases. The V segment lost 3 bases and the J segment 6 bases; nucleotides outside the gene matches: 8. The CDR3 totals 14 residues. Per the germline V gene, CDR1 is MNHEY and CDR2 is SVGAGI. DNA for the CDR3: TGTGCCAGCAGTTATAACGACAGGGCCGGCGAGCAGTACTTC. It codes for CASSYNDRAGEQYF.

V and J are TRBV15 and TRBJ2-3, with a weak D call TRBD2 (5 bases). The CDR3 spans 15 residues. Trimming removed 2 bases at V and 1 base at J, with 10 bases between. Germline CDR1 LNHNV, CDR2 YYDKDF (reference sequence). CDR3 DNA sequence: TGTGCCACCAGCAGAAGGACTGATGGCACAGATACGCAGTATTTT. Residues: CATSRRTDGTDTQYF.

This clone was found a few times. The chain couples TRBV29-1 to TRBJ2-1; 10 bases agree with TRBD1. CDR1 SQVTM and CDR2 ANQGSEA come from the germline V gene. There are 16 residues in the CDR3. The V gene end was trimmed by 5 bases and the J gene end by 1 base; junction bases not matched to a gene: 8. DNA of the CDR3: TGCAGCGTTCGGGAGACAGGGGGCATTTCCTACAATGAGCAGTTCTTC. It yields the protein CSVRETGGISYNEQFF.

The rearrangement links TRBV11-2 to TRBJ1-1; D gene unclear. The CDR3 totals 15 residues. In germline, CDR1 is SGHAT, CDR2 FQNNGV. Trimming removed 5 bases at V and 3 bases at J, with 16 bases between. The CDR3 DNA is TGTGCCAGCAGCCCCCGAAGAGGGTACGACACTGAAGCTTTCTTT. Translation: CASSPRRGYDTEAFF.

The chain uses TRBV14 and TRBJ1-3, with D possibly TRBD1 on 5 matching bases. V was cut by 1 base and J by 1 base, with 8 bases left in between. The germline gives CDR1 SGHDN, CDR2 FVKESK. The CDR3 loop spans 15 amino acids. CDR3 region: CASSQVAGSGNTIYF. CDR3 nucleotides: TGTGCCAGCAGCCAAGTCGCAGGGTCTGGAAACACCATATATTTT.

This clone was seen many times. The J gene is TRBJ1-1, the V gene TRBV7-2; D is possibly TRBD1 (6 bases). This CDR3 has 14 amino acids. Trimming pared 5 bases from V and 7 bases from J, leaving 17 bases between. Germline-derived CDR1 and CDR2 are SGHTA and FQGNSA. CDR3 nucleotides: TGTGCCAGCAGCCCGGGGGCCGGGGGGGGTGAAGCTTTCTTT. Translated, it gives CASSPGAGGGEAFF.

This clone was seen a handful of times. The chain couples TRBV7-8 to TRBJ1-1, with 9 nucleotides matching TRBD1. Looked up from germline, CDR1 is SGHVS and CDR2 is FQNEAQ. V lost 4 bases, J lost 4 bases, and 4 bases stayed unmatched. There are 14 residues in the CDR3. The CDR3 bases are TGTGCCAGCAGCTCAGGACAGGGGAGCACTGAAGCTTTCTTT. Its translation is CASSSGQGSTEAFF. The whole variable domain, filled in from reference TRBV7-8 and TRBJ1-1, reads GAGVSQSPRYKVAKRGQDVALRCDPISGHVSLFWYQQALGQGPEFLTYFQNEAQLDKSGLPSDRFFAERPEGSVSTLKIQRTQQEDSAVYLCASSSGQGSTEAFFGQGTRLTVV.

The J gene is TRBJ2-7, the V gene TRBV6-5; 9 bases line up with TRBD1. This CDR3 is 14 amino acids long. The germline V gene has CDR1 MNHEY and CDR2 SVGAGI. With 6 bases clipped from V and 2 bases from J, the junction kept 5 bases outside the gene matches. CDR3 nucleotides: TGTGCCAGCAGCCGACAGGGGGATACCTACGAGCAGTACTTC. Translation: CASSRQGDTYEQYF.

The chain uses TRBV9 and TRBJ2-5; TRBD1 matches at 9 bases. CDR3 length equals 14 residues. J was trimmed by 7 bases and V by 3 bases; bases with no gene match: 7. The germline V gene encodes CDR1 SGDLS and CDR2 YYNGEE. The chain's CDR3 is CASSGTGVSWTQYF. Here the CDR3 DNA reads TGTGCCAGCAGCGGGACAGGGGTTTCATGGACCCAGTACTTC.

The rearrangement joins TRBV19 to TRBJ2-2; 15 bases match TRBD2. The CDR3 sequence is 18 residues long. Trimming took 9 bases from V and 6 from J; bases not matched to a gene: 14. Germline loops: CDR1 LNHDA, CDR2 SQIVND (reference sequence). The CDR3 bases are TGTGCCAGCCTTAATCGAGGACTAGCGGGAGGGCTGTCCGGGGAGCTGTTTTTT. Translation: CASLNRGLAGGLSGELFF.

The chain recombines TRBV6-5 with TRBJ2-1, with TRBD2 matching 8 bases. J gave up 7 bases and V 5 bases, and 7 bases lay outside the gene matches. The CDR3 has 14 residues. Germline CDR1 is MNHEY and CDR2 is SVGAGI. This chain's CDR3 is CASSTPAGGNEQFF. For the CDR3, the DNA is TGTGCCAGCAGTACACCCGCGGGAGGAAATGAGCAGTTCTTC.

This sequence joins TRBV7-6 and TRBJ2-7, with 11 bases identical to TRBD2. This CDR3 spans 16 amino acids. Germline V lookup: CDR1 SGHVS, CDR2 FNYEAQ. J gave up 0 bases and V 5 bases, and 6 bases lay outside the gene matches. In nucleotides, the CDR3 is TGTGCCAGCAGCCCGGGACTAGCGGAGAGCTCCTACGAGCAGTACTTC. It translates to CASSPGLAESSYEQYF.

V gene TRBV28 combines with J gene TRBJ2-5; 7 nucleotides line up with TRBD1. Per germline, CDR1 MDHEN and CDR2 SYDVKM. J lost 2 bases, V lost 7 bases, and 10 bases had no gene match. The CDR3 contains 15 residues. The CDR3 sequence: CASISRQGLQETQYF. CDR3 nucleotides: TGTGCCAGCATTTCCCGACAGGGCTTACAAGAGACCCAGTACTTC.

V gene TRBV18 combines with J gene TRBJ2-5; TRBD1 is a possible D gene (6 bases). CDR1 and CDR2 from the germline V gene are KGHSH and LQKENI. Trimming stripped 1 base from V and 5 bases from J, with 11 bases between. This CDR3 region has 14 residues. The CDR3 nucleotides are TGTGCCAGCTCACCACATCAGGGGCCGGAGACCCAGTACTTC. Amino acids: CASSPHQGPETQYF. Full variable domain (rest looked up from reference TRBV18 and TRBJ2-5): NAGVMQNPRHLVRRRGQEARLRCSPMKGHSHVYWYRQLPEEGLKFMVYLQKENIIDESGMPKERFSAEFPKEGPSILRIQQVVRGDSAAYFCASSPHQGPETQYFGPGTRLLVL.

On this clone: Other DNA sequences in this specimen translate into the identical CDR3. The V and J genes are TRBV7-2 and TRBJ2-5; D remains unclear. The CDR3 spans 12 residues. The V and J ends lost 5 bases and 0 bases respectively, with 4 bases between them. The germline gives CDR1 SGHTA, CDR2 FQGNSA. The CDR3 bases are TGTGCCAGCAGCCCCTACCAAGAGACCCAGTACTTC. Translation gives CASSPYQETQYF.

The sample holds a few counts of this clone. The chain employs TRBV5-1 and TRBJ1-1; D is unclear. The V gene lost 0 bases and the J gene lost 0 bases, with 6 bases spanning the gap. This CDR3 region has 14 residues. Germline V CDR1 and CDR2: SGHRS, YFSETQ. The CDR3 DNA reads TGCGCCAGCAGCTTGGGTATGGTGAACACTGAAGCTTTCTTT. As protein: CASSLGMVNTEAFF.

This sequence joins TRBV18 and TRBJ1-1, with D unclear. This CDR3 spans 14 amino acids. Germline loops: CDR1 KGHSH, CDR2 LQKENI. V lost 6 bases and J 0 bases, leaving 11 bases between the germline ends. As DNA, the CDR3 is TGTGCCAGCTCCCCAGACATGCTGAACACTGAAGCTTTCTTT. Residues: CASSPDMLNTEAFF.

V usage is TRBV7-2 and J usage is TRBJ2-1; D assignment may be TRBD1 or TRBD2 (5 bases each). Trimming shortened V by 2 bases and J by 6 bases, and 14 bases separated the two germline ends. The CDR3 sequence is 15 residues long. Germline V gene data show CDR1 as SGHTA and CDR2 as FQGNSA. The CDR3 sequence is CASSLKGPWGNEQFF. The CDR3 region has the DNA TGTGCCAGCAGCTTAAAGGGACCGTGGGGCAATGAGCAGTTCTTC.

This chain joins TRBV5-1 and TRBJ2-3; possible D gene TRBD1, 6 bases. Germline CDR1 reads SGHRS; CDR2 reads YFSETQ. The CDR3 consists of 15 residues. Trimming removed 5 bases at V and 0 bases at J, with 13 bases between. CDR3 loop: CASSNTGRSTDTQYF. DNA for the CDR3: TGCGCCAGCAGTAACACAGGGCGTAGCACAGATACGCAGTATTTT.

The chain is built from TRBV7-2 and TRBJ2-7, with a tentative D call TRBD2 (6 bases). This CDR3 is built from 14 residues. The germline V gene encodes CDR1 SGHTA and CDR2 FQGNSA. Trimming stripped 7 bases from V and 6 bases from J, with 19 bases between. CDR3 amino acids: CASTSGPSALEQYF. As DNA, the CDR3 is TGTGCCAGCACCTCAGGTCCTAGCGCCCTCGAGCAGTACTTC.